The 18 T cell receptor beta chains below all came from one sample that was sequenced in a study of cytomegalovirus exposure and HLA in healthy donors. This PCR relied on a set of 60 Vbeta primers and 13 Jbeta primers. Assay used: immunoSEQ multiplex PCR; TCRdb lists only in-frame clones, some missing. The sample holds around 140,000 clones, around 80% seen once. What was sequenced was PBMCs. The receptors here all came from a woman in her sixties or seventies in good health and CMV-seropositive.

This sequence joins TRBV4-2 and TRBJ2-5; weak D call: TRBD2 (6 bases). The CDR3 spans 15 residues. Germline values: CDR1 LGHNA, CDR2 YNFKEQ. V was pared by 1 base and J by 0 bases, with 9 bases between. The chain's CDR3 is CASSQAGTYQETQYF. DNA for the CDR3: TGTGCCAGCAGCCAAGCGGGGACTTACCAAGAGACCCAGTACTTC.

The J gene is TRBJ2-5, the V gene TRBV25-1; D unresolved. The closer fit of TRBJ2-7 to the DNA end suggests the J call may be wrong. The length of the CDR3 is 11 residues. Per germline, CDR1 MGHDK and CDR2 SYGVNS. As DNA, the CDR3 is TGTGCCAGCAACGGAGCCTACGAGCAGTACTTC. Its translation: CASNGAYEQYF.

The chain has TRBV10-3 and TRBJ2-7; no definite D call. V was clipped by 2 bases and J by 0 bases, with 5 bases between them. The CDR3 runs 13 residues. Germline V gene data show CDR1 as ENHRY and CDR2 as SYGVKD. CDR3 coding DNA: TGTGCCATCAGTGAGCAGGCCTCCTACGAGCAGTACTTC. Its protein is CAISEQASYEQYF.

The chain combines TRBV7-8 with TRBJ1-4, with 10 bases matching TRBD1. CDR1 SGHVS and CDR2 FQNEAQ come from the germline V gene. The junction had 3 bases not matched to a gene; V was cut back by 5 bases and J by 15 bases. The CDR3 loop spans 11 amino acids. CDR3 bases: TGTGCCAGCAGCAAGGGACAGGGGTTGTTTTTT. Its protein is CASSKGQGLFF.

This chain uses TRBV5-4 with TRBJ2-1, with TRBD2 matching over 12 bases. The V and J ends lost 3 bases and 10 bases, in that order; junction bases with no gene match: 11. CDR3 length: 16 amino acids. Germline V CDR1 and CDR2: SGHNT, YYREEE (reference sequence). CDR3 DNA: TGTGCCAGCAGCTCCGGGACTAGCGGGCTTCGTGGGGAGCAGTTCTTC. It translates to CASSSGTSGLRGEQFF. The full variable domain, in which reference TRBV5-4 and TRBJ2-1 provide the parts outside the CDR3, is ETGVTQSPTHLIKTRGQQVTLRCSSQSGHNTVSWYQQALGQGPQFIFQYYREEENGRGNFPPRFSGLQFPNYSSELNVNALELDDSALYLCASSSGTSGLRGEQFFGPGTRLTVL.

The chain carries TRBV29-1 and TRBJ2-3; D might be TRBD1 (6 bases). With 4 bases removed from V and 4 bases from J, the gap between germline ends came to 12 bases. This CDR3 region has 13 residues. The germline V gene has CDR1 SQVTM and CDR2 ANQGSEA. The CDR3, as DNA: TGCAGCGTTGGCAGGGGTCCGGCAGATACGCAGTATTTT. Translating gives CSVGRGPADTQYF.

The chain recombines TRBV4-3 with TRBJ2-1; D is perhaps TRBD1 (5 bases). V was clipped by 0 bases and J by 7 bases, with 10 bases between them. CDR3 length equals 14 residues. Germline values: CDR1 LGHNA, CDR2 YSLEER. The CDR3 nucleotides read TGCGCCAGCAGCCAAGAGTGGCAGGGTAATGAGCAGTTCTTC. Its protein product is CASSQEWQGNEQFF.

CDR3 nucleotide sequence: TGTGCCAGCAGCGCGGGACTGTACTCTGGAAACACCATATATTTT. Translating it yields CASSAGLYSGNTIYF. V is TRBV14 and J is TRBJ1-3; tentatively, D is TRBD1 (5 bases). This CDR3 has 15 residues. CDR1 and CDR2 from the germline V gene are SGHDN and FVKESK. With 5 bases removed from V and 0 bases from J, the gap between germline ends came to 11 bases. The complete variable domain, with remaining parts taken from reference TRBV14 and TRBJ1-3, reads EAGVTQFPSHSVIEKGQTVTLRCDPISGHDNLYWYRRVMGKEIKFLLHFVKESKQDESGMPNNRFLAERTGGTYSTLKVQPAELEDSGVYFCASSAGLYSGNTIYFGEGSWLTVV.

V gene TRBV2 combines with J gene TRBJ2-5, with D perhaps TRBD2 (6 bases). This CDR3 spans 14 amino acids. The V gene lost 6 bases and the J gene lost 0 bases, with 11 bases spanning the gap. The germline V gene encodes CDR1 SNHLY and CDR2 FYNNEI. CDR3 bases: TGTGCCAGCAGCCGACGGGGGTACCAAGAGACCCAGTACTTC. It yields the protein CASSRRGYQETQYF. The full variable domain, completed using reference TRBV2 and TRBJ2-5, is EPEVTQTPSHQVTQMGQEVILRCVPISNHLYFYWYRQILGQKVEFLVSFYNNEISEKSEIFDDQFSVERPDGSNFTLKIRSTKLEDSAMYFCASSRRGYQETQYFGPGTRLLVL.

The J gene is TRBJ1-1, the V gene TRBV11-2, with TRBD1 matching over 11 bases. The CDR3 consists of 16 residues. V shed 3 bases, J shed 5 bases, and the junction held 8 bases outside the gene matches. Germline-derived CDR1 and CDR2 are SGHAT and FQNNGV. The chain's CDR3 is CASSFGGDRGGTEAFF. The CDR3 DNA reads TGTGCCAGCAGCTTTGGGGGGGACAGGGGGGGAACTGAAGCTTTCTTT.

The chain carries TRBV2 and TRBJ2-7; possibly TRBD2 for D (6 bases). CDR1 and CDR2 from the germline V gene are SNHLY and FYNNEI. The CDR3 is made up of 15 amino acids. V dropped 6 bases and J dropped 2 bases, with 17 bases sitting between them. The CDR3 region is CASSRDLDSTYEQYF. CDR3 in DNA: TGTGCCAGCAGCCGGGACTTAGATTCTACCTACGAGCAGTACTTC.

The chain has TRBV19 and TRBJ1-1; D perhaps matches TRBD1 (6 bases). The V gene lost 11 bases and the J gene lost 6 bases, with 16 bases spanning the gap. The CDR3 spans 12 residues. Germline V lookup: CDR1 LNHDA, CDR2 SQIVND (reference sequence). The CDR3 DNA follows: TGTGCCGGGGGCCCTCCAGGTGCTGAAGCTTTCTTT. Translation: CAGGPPGAEAFF.

This chain links TRBV25-1 with TRBJ2-7, with TRBD2 as a possible D gene (6 bases). V was pared by 4 bases and J by 4 bases, with 11 bases between. The CDR3 is 13 residues long. Per the germline V gene, CDR1 is MGHDK and CDR2 is SYGVNS. The CDR3 DNA follows: TGTGCCAGCAGTGCCGTAGGGAGGTACGAGCAGTACTTC. This codes for CASSAVGRYEQYF.

The CDR3 reads CASSQDGNTEAFF. As DNA, the CDR3 is TGTGCCAGCAGCCAAGACGGGAACACTGAAGCTTTCTTT. This chain joins TRBV4-2 and TRBJ1-1; D uncertain. CDR3 length: 13 amino acids. The ends were cut back, 0 bases at V and 1 base at J, with 3 bases in the middle. From germline, CDR1 is LGHNA and CDR2 YNFKEQ.

The V call is TRBV30, the J call TRBJ1-3, with no clear D. V dropped 1 base and J dropped 0 bases, with 4 bases sitting between them. The V gene's germline CDR1 is GTSNPN and CDR2 SVGIG (reference sequence). The CDR3 is 13 residues long. The CDR3 sequence is CAWSAVSGNTIYF. Written as DNA, the CDR3 is TGTGCCTGGAGTGCAGTCTCTGGAAACACCATATATTTT.

This rearrangement joins TRBV6-5 to TRBJ2-1; TRBD2 is a possible D gene (6 bases). Germline V gene lookup returns CDR1 MNHEY and CDR2 SVGAGI. The CDR3 covers 16 residues. The V gene lost 3 bases and the J gene lost 2 bases, with 14 bases spanning the gap. CDR3 DNA sequence: TGTGCCAGCAGTTATTTTGGCGGGATGACCTACAATGAGCAGTTCTTC. Translated: CASSYFGGMTYNEQFF.

This rearrangement joins TRBV19 to TRBJ2-4; 7 nucleotides align to TRBD1. V dropped 4 bases and J dropped 2; count of bases not matched to a gene: 5. The CDR3 is 15 residues long. In germline, CDR1 is LNHDA, CDR2 SQIVND (reference sequence). This CDR3 is CASSTGQVTKNIQYF. The CDR3 region has the DNA TGTGCCAGTAGTACCGGACAGGTAACCAAAAACATTCAGTACTTC.

V usage is TRBV27 and J usage is TRBJ2-3; D uncertain. The V gene's germline CDR1 is MNHEY and CDR2 SMNVEV (reference sequence). V was cut by 5 bases and J by 5 bases, with 11 bases left in between. The CDR3 consists of 13 residues. CDR3 DNA sequence: TGTGCCAGCAGTCCCGGCCTAGAAGATACGCAGTATTTT. The encoded protein is CASSPGLEDTQYF.